This entry lists 13 T cell receptor beta chains sequenced from one sample in a study of T-cell reconstitution after alpha-beta-depleted transplantation in children. The authors prepared the TCRbeta library with unique molecular identifiers. TCRdb reprocessed the PCR reads via MiXCR and lists one record per CDR3 protein. The top ten hold around 5% of the sample, which has over 150,000 distinct CDR3 sequences, roughly 7.1% seen once. The sequencing here drew on PBMCs, taken before TCRalphabeta/CD19-depleted stem cell transplant. The receptor set was obtained from a boy between 2 and 10 years old with acute lymphoblastic leukemia, due to receive a stem cell transplant.

This clonotype appeared many times. V and J are TRBV7-2 and TRBJ2-3; TRBD2 agrees at 8 bases. The germline CDR1 and CDR2 sequences are SGHTA and FQGNSA. This CDR3 has 15 amino acids. V trimming: 3 bases; J trimming: 2 bases; junction bases outside the gene matches: 4. The CDR3 DNA sequence: TGTGCCAGCAGCTTTCTTAGCGGGGTCACAGATACGCAGTATTTT. Its translation is CASSFLSGVTDTQYF.

The rearrangement links TRBV27 to TRBJ2-1; D is unclear. V was shortened by 1 base and J by 9 bases, with 13 bases between the two germline ends. CDR3 size: 14 residues. Germline V gene data show CDR1 as MNHEY and CDR2 as SMNVEV (reference sequence). CDR3 DNA sequence: TGTGCCAGCAGTTTATTATCTGATTTGGGTGAGCAGTTCTTC. Protein: CASSLLSDLGEQFF.

This clonotype showed up many times. The rearrangement links TRBV25-1 to TRBJ1-5, with unresolved D. Germline V gene data show CDR1 as MGHDK and CDR2 as SYGVNS. Trimming removed 5 bases from V and 0 bases from J, with 11 bases in between. The CDR3 extends over 15 amino acids. CDR3 in DNA: TGTGCCAGCAGTCTCTCGGCGGATAGCAATCAGCCCCAGCATTTT. This gives the protein CASSLSADSNQPQHF.

This clonotype appeared many times. The CDR3 sequence: CATSDSLVTDTQYF. In DNA form, the CDR3 reads TGTGCCACCAGTGATTCGTTAGTCACAGATACGCAGTATTTT. The V call is TRBV24-1, the J call TRBJ2-3; D gene uncertain. Trimming removed 2 bases at V and 2 bases at J, with 7 bases between. Germline CDR1 and CDR2: KGHDR and SFDVKD. The CDR3 has 14 amino acids.

This clonotype was observed at least ten times. The V call is TRBV11-2, the J call TRBJ2-7; the D gene is possibly TRBD1 (6 bases). Trimming shortened V by 5 bases and J by 3 bases, and 20 bases separated the two germline ends. This CDR3 is 16 amino acids long. Germline CDR1 reads SGHAT; CDR2 reads FQNNGV. CDR3 sequence: CASSPETQGSGYEQYF. The CDR3 DNA reads as TGTGCCAGCAGCCCAGAAACGCAGGGGTCCGGCTACGAGCAGTACTTC.

Worth noting for this clonotype: Just one base apart from a much larger clone, this may be a read error. V and J are TRBV29-1 and TRBJ2-3, with D perhaps TRBD1 (6 bases). Trimming cost V 7 bases and J 2 bases, with 25 bases left between them. The CDR3 runs to 17 residues. Per germline, CDR1 SQVTM and CDR2 ANQGSEA. The CDR3 sequence is CSAEPPLSGADTDTQYF. The CDR3 nucleotides are TGCAGCGCCGAACCACCCCTCTCAGGGGCCGACACAGATACGCAGTATTTT.

The chain carries TRBV11-2 and TRBJ2-1; unclear D gene. V dropped 4 bases and J dropped 0 bases, with 19 bases sitting between them. Germline-derived CDR1 and CDR2 are SGHAT and FQNNGV. There are 18 residues in the CDR3. CDR3 sequence reads: CASSSPRSGGTSYNEQFF. CDR3 bases: TGTGCCAGCAGCTCACCCCGTTCGGGCGGAACCTCCTACAATGAGCAGTTCTTC.

This chain uses TRBV7-6 with TRBJ1-1, with D perhaps matching TRBD1 (5 bases). V lost 5 bases, J lost 4 bases, and 14 bases lay in between. Germline values: CDR1 SGHVS, CDR2 FNYEAQ. The CDR3 has 14 residues. This CDR3 is CASSHPGPRTEAFF. CDR3 DNA sequence: TGTGCCAGCAGCCATCCGGGACCCCGCACTGAAGCTTTCTTT.

This clonotype was picked up many times. The chain couples TRBV4-2 to TRBJ2-1; either TRBD1 or TRBD2 may supply D (5 bases each). The CDR3 is made up of 18 amino acids. V was pared by 3 bases and J by 1 base, with 19 bases between. The V gene's germline CDR1 is LGHNA and CDR2 YNFKEQ. CDR3 amino acids: CASSHRGYRDGSYNEQFF. CDR3 nucleotide sequence: TGTGCCAGCAGCCACCGGGGCTACCGGGACGGTTCCTACAATGAGCAGTTCTTC.

At least ten counts were recorded for this clonotype. CDR3 amino acids: CSARPVGTDTDTQYF. The CDR3 DNA reads TGCAGTGCTAGACCTGTAGGGACAGACACAGATACGCAGTATTTT. The V and J genes are TRBV20-1 and TRBJ2-3, with 7 bases aligning to TRBD1. J was trimmed by 2 bases and V by 2 bases; bases with no gene match: 7. The germline CDR1 and CDR2 sequences are DFQATT and SNEGSKA (reference sequence). This CDR3 region has 15 residues.

This clonotype was seen a few times. This chain connects TRBV20-1 to TRBJ2-1; D remains ambiguous. V gave up 0 bases and J gave up 6 bases, with 9 bases separating them. This CDR3 is built from 13 residues. Germline CDR1 reads DFQATT; CDR2 reads SNEGSKA (reference sequence). The CDR3 DNA follows: TGCAGTGCTAGAGATCGACCAGCCAATGAGCAGTTCTTC. This gives the protein CSARDRPANEQFF.

The genes are TRBV5-6 and TRBJ2-7; 8 nucleotides align to TRBD1. The V segment lost 2 bases and the J segment 5 bases; nucleotides outside the gene matches: 6. This CDR3 has 14 residues. CDR1 SGHDT and CDR2 YYEEEE come from the germline V gene. CDR3 coding DNA: TGTGCCAGCAGCTTTTGGGCAGGGGGCGACGAGCAGTACTTC. Translated, it gives CASSFWAGGDEQYF.

This chain uses TRBV4-3 with TRBJ1-2; tentative D call: TRBD1 (5 bases). V lost 4 bases and J 5 bases, leaving 23 bases between the germline ends. This CDR3 region has 17 residues. The V gene's germline CDR1 is LGHNA and CDR2 YSLEER. DNA of the CDR3: TGCGCCAGCAGCCCCAACCCATCCGGGGCGGCCTTATATGGCTACACCTTC. Translating gives CASSPNPSGAALYGYTF.